This paragraph covers one T cell receptor beta chain sequence. Its antigen is currently unknown. One end of the junction fails to match germline, which may point to a read error. PCR employed 60 Vbeta and 13 Jbeta primers. The data were produced by immunoSEQ multiplex PCR, yet TCRdb's version contains in-frame clones alone and is incomplete. Of some 110,000 clones listed, around 77% are singletons. The CDR3 length is 11 residues. Germline V gene data show CDR1 as MGHDK and CDR2 as SYGVNS. This record comes from a study of cytomegalovirus exposure and HLA in healthy donors. The study, taken as a whole, reports: Looking again later, the authors saw that most CMV-associated TCR beta chains seemed HLA-restricted.

The sequence derives from a woman between 40 and 50 years old in good health and CMV-seropositive. V is TRBV25-1 and J is TRBJ1-2; D may be TRBD1 (6 bases). The sequencing input was PBMCs. The CDR3 DNA follows: TGTGCCAGCAGTGAAGGACAGTCGACGGCCTTC. Translating gives CASSEGQSTAF.